This T cell receptor (beta chain) originates from a study of blood T cell repertoires in COVID-19. With 7 bases removed from V and 0 bases from J, the gap between germline ends came to 6 bases. Germline V gene lookup returns CDR1 MDHEN and CDR2 SYDVKM. The CDR3 is made up of 12 amino acids. Here immunoSEQ multiplex PCR was the method, and the copy in TCRdb shows in-frame clones only, minus some. The repertoire holds around 180,000 clones, with around 87% as singletons. The sequenced sample was peripheral blood. The TCR originated in a man aged 35 to 55 with active or convalescent COVID-19. The V gene is TRBV28, the J gene TRBJ1-1; D not certain. The CDR3 DNA sequence: TGTGCCAGCATGGCCGTGAACACTGAAGCTTTCTTT. It translates to CASMAVNTEAFF.